This T cell receptor beta chain was identified during a study of T cells after yellow fever vaccination. Study-level information: In the case of low-cell-number fractions, SMART-Seq v4 Ultra Low Input was used for preparation.

This clonotype was observed many times. It was through 5'RACE template switching that TCR cDNA was made, with a universal primer site and UMIs added. TCRdb independently ran MiXCR on the 5' RACE reads; one entry per CDR3 protein. The repertoire consists of under 300,000 distinct CDR3 sequences, with 5.5% to 8.5% occurring once and the leading ten covering about 0.95%. CDR1 and CDR2 (germline): SGHRS, YFSETQ. The CDR3 has 14 residues. Unmatched junction bases numbered 6, after V lost 1 base and J lost 8 bases. Here the sequenced sample was CD4+ T cells sorted from PBMCs, taken on the day of the yellow fever booster vaccination. The sequence was obtained from a man aged 30-40 years who received the YFV17D yellow fever vaccine. V and J are TRBV5-1 and TRBJ2-1, with TRBD1 matching over 7 bases. DNA for the CDR3: TGCGCCAGCAGCTTGCAGCCAGGGGGTGATGAGCAGTTCTTC. Its protein is CASSLQPGGDEQFF.